These 17 T cell receptor beta chains came from one sample sequenced in a study of neurological immune-mediated disorders (dated by TCRdb to between 2018 and 2021). The method was 5' RACE. TCRdb records Illumina HiSeq 2500 as the sequencer. The public reads were reprocessed in TCRdb via fastp at Q25 and MiXCR, keeping in-frame beta chains. Identical CDR3 proteins give one entry, which carries the most common genes and DNA. This sample comprises fewer than 60,000 distinct CDR3 sequences, 10% to 13% of them detected only once. The ten largest clonotypes hold roughly 5% of the sample. The sequenced sample consisted of PBMCs. The source of these receptors is a man between 65 and 85 years old with HTLV-1-associated myelopathy (HAM/TSP).

This clonotype occurred many times. This chain uses TRBV5-1 with TRBJ2-1, with 7 bases identical to TRBD2. Trimming took 0 bases from V and 0 from J; bases not matched to a gene: 6. Germline CDR1 SGHRS, CDR2 YFSETQ. This CDR3 has 17 amino acids. Written as DNA, the CDR3 is TGCGCCAGCAGCTTGGGTCTAGCGGCAAGCTCCTACAATGAGCAGTTCTTC. Its translation: CASSLGLAASSYNEQFF.

This clonotype was picked up many times. The chain joins TRBV20-1 to TRBJ2-7, with TRBD2 matching 8 bases. The CDR3 consists of 16 residues. The V gene end was trimmed by 5 bases and the J gene end by 5 bases; junction bases not matched to a gene: 17. The germline V gene encodes CDR1 DFQATT and CDR2 SNEGSKA (reference sequence). CDR3 sequence (DNA): TGCAGTGCTGAGTGGGTCGTGGCGGGAGGTAGGAACGAGCAGTACTTC. This codes for CSAEWVVAGGRNEQYF.

This clonotype came up many times. The CDR3 DNA reads TGCAGTGCTACAGGGGGTTGGGGTAAGACGCAGTATTTT. Its protein product is CSATGGWGKTQYF. The J gene is TRBJ2-3, the V gene TRBV20-1; TRBD1 agrees at 7 bases. Germline V gene sequence: CDR1 DFQATT, CDR2 SNEGSKA (reference sequence). Losses at the gene ends were 4 bases for V and 9 bases for J; bases not matched to a gene: 10. The CDR3 runs to 13 residues.

This clonotype was detected a few times. The chain employs TRBV6-2 or TRBV6-3 and TRBJ2-6; 7 bases map to TRBD1. The CDR3 spans 17 residues. The ends lost 6 bases at V and 0 bases at J; junction bases unmatched: 8. Germline values: CDR1 MNHEY, CDR2 SVGEGT. CDR3 bases: TGTGCCAGCAGGCGCCGGGACAGCAGCTCTGGGGCCAACGTCCTGACTTTC. Protein product: CASRRRDSSSGANVLTF.

This clonotype appeared many times. The CDR3 sequence: CSARAYSGRDEQYF. In DNA form, the CDR3 reads TGCAGTGCTAGAGCTTATAGCGGGAGGGACGAGCAGTACTTC. The chain carries TRBV20-1 and TRBJ2-7, with 11 bases that match TRBD2. CDR3 length equals 14 residues. Per the germline V gene, CDR1 is DFQATT and CDR2 is SNEGSKA (reference sequence). V shed 1 base and J 5 bases; nucleotides not matched to a gene: 4.

This clonotype came up many times. The chain is built from TRBV7-2 and TRBJ2-7; D possibly corresponds to TRBD1 (5 bases). The CDR3 extends over 17 amino acids. Germline V gene sequence: CDR1 SGHTA, CDR2 FQGNSA. The V end lost 1 base, the J end lost 2 bases, and 18 bases lay between the germline ends. Here the CDR3 DNA reads TGTGCCAGCAGCTTAGAGGTCATAAAAGACAGAGCCTACGAGCAGTACTTC. Translation gives CASSLEVIKDRAYEQYF. The complete variable domain, with remaining parts taken from reference TRBV7-2 and TRBJ2-7, reads GAGVSQSPSNKVTEKGKDVELRCDPISGHTALYWYRQSLGQGLEFLIYFQGNSAPDKSGLPSDRFSAERTGGSVSTLTIQRTQQEDSAVYLCASSLEVIKDRAYEQYFGPGTRLTVT.

With regard to this clonotype: This may come from a read error, since a much larger clone is one base off. The chain carries TRBV6-1 and TRBJ1-5; tentatively, D is TRBD1 (6 bases). This CDR3 has 14 residues. Germline V gene data show CDR1 as MNHNS and CDR2 as SASEGT. The V and J ends lost 7 bases and 2 bases respectively, with 12 bases between them. CDR3 nucleotides: TGTGCCAGCACCGTACAGGGAGGCAATCAGCCCCAGCATTTT. Its protein product is CASTVQGGNQPQHF.

This clonotype was detected many times. The chain has TRBV12-3 or TRBV12-4 and TRBJ2-1, with 8 bases identical to TRBD1. After removal of 3 bases from V and 1 base from J, the junction contained 2 bases not matched to a gene. CDR3 length: 15 residues. The CDR3, as DNA: TGTGCCAGCAGTTTTAGGGACAGGTCCTACAATGAGCAGTTCTTC. This encodes CASSFRDRSYNEQFF.

This clonotype was observed at least ten times. This chain joins TRBV20-1 and TRBJ2-7, with 7 bases that match TRBD1. The CDR3 has 16 amino acids. The V gene's germline CDR1 is DFQATT and CDR2 SNEGSKA (reference sequence). Trimming took 4 bases from V and 3 from J; bases not matched to a gene: 15. CDR3 sequence (DNA): TGCAGTGCTACCGATTTGGCCGGGACAGCAAGCTACGAGCAGTACTTC. It codes for CSATDLAGTASYEQYF.

This clonotype was picked up many times. The V call is TRBV20-1, the J call TRBJ2-7, with D uncertain. This CDR3 has 11 amino acids. In germline, CDR1 is DFQATT, CDR2 SNEGSKA (reference sequence). Trimming stripped 4 bases from V and 0 bases from J, with 4 bases between. The CDR3 DNA reads as TGCAGTGCTATGGCCTCCTACGAGCAGTACTTC. As protein: CSAMASYEQYF.

In its sample, this clonotype was seen many times. The chain joins TRBV11-3 to TRBJ2-5, with D possibly matching TRBD2 (5 bases). Trimming pared 3 bases from V and 2 bases from J, leaving 7 bases between. The CDR3 has 13 residues. Germline V CDR1 and CDR2: SGHNT, YENEEA. CDR3 bases: TGTGCCAGCAGCTTGGACTCACAAGAGACCCAGTACTTC. Its protein is CASSLDSQETQYF.

At least ten counts were recorded for this clonotype. The chain combines TRBV6-5 with TRBJ1-6; D not certain. CDR3 length: 15 residues. V shed 4 bases and J shed 7 bases, with 14 bases lying between them. CDR1 and CDR2 (germline): MNHEY, SVGAGI. The CDR3 coding sequence is TGTGCCAGCAGTTCCCGCGGCGGGCGGAATTCACCCCTCCACTTT. It is translated as CASSSRGGRNSPLHF.

In this sample, this clonotype turned up many times. The chain carries TRBV9 and TRBJ2-2; D gene unclear. V was clipped by 0 bases and J by 6 bases, with 3 bases between them. This CDR3 contains 12 residues. Germline values: CDR1 SGDLS, CDR2 YYNGEE. CDR3 sequence (DNA): TGTGCCAGCAGCGTAGATGCCGGGGAGCTGTTTTTT. This encodes CASSVDAGELFF.

This clonotype was observed many times. The CDR3 is CASSSIQGAIEKLFF. CDR3 bases: TGTGCCAGCAGCTCGATACAGGGGGCAATTGAAAAACTGTTTTTT. This chain joins TRBV5-5 and TRBJ1-4; 9 bases are shared with TRBD1. The CDR3 loop spans 15 amino acids. The junction had 7 bases not matched to a gene; V was cut back by 3 bases and J by 7 bases. Per germline, CDR1 SGHKS and CDR2 YYEKEE (reference sequence).

With regard to this clonotype: The junction differs from germline at one of its ends, possibly a read error. V and J are TRBV6-5 and TRBJ1-2, with no clear D. Per germline, CDR1 MNHEY and CDR2 SVGAGI. The CDR3 sequence is 14 residues long. In nucleotides, the CDR3 is TGTGCCAGCAGTTACGGTAGCGGTGCCTATTGCTACACCTTC. This encodes CASSYGSGAYCYTF.

This sequence joins TRBV20-1 and TRBJ1-6, with D maybe TRBD1 (6 bases). CDR1 is DFQATT and CDR2 is SNEGSKA in the germline V gene (reference sequence). Trimming stripped 8 bases from V and 3 bases from J, with 17 bases between. The length of the CDR3 is 15 residues. CDR3 sequence reads: CSTTDRTDYNSPLHF. The CDR3 bases are TGCAGTACAACAGACAGGACCGACTATAATTCACCCCTCCACTTT.

This clonotype has a count of ten or more. The chain uses TRBV7-2 and TRBJ2-7, with 7 bases lining up with TRBD2. Germline loops: CDR1 SGHTA, CDR2 FQGNSA. The V segment lost 7 bases and the J segment 1 base; nucleotides outside the gene matches: 7. The CDR3 contains 14 residues. The CDR3 protein is CASTVSGASYEQYF. Here the CDR3 DNA reads TGTGCCAGCACCGTAAGCGGGGCTTCCTACGAGCAGTACTTC.